These 13 T cell receptor beta chains were all obtained from the same sample, sequenced in a study of T cell changes during pregnancy in multiple sclerosis. The data were produced by immunoSEQ multiplex PCR, yet TCRdb's version contains in-frame clones alone and is incomplete. The table has some 51,000 clones, 94% seen once. The input for sequencing was CD4+ T cells from peripheral blood mononuclear cells, taken in the first trimester of pregnancy. The receptors stem from a female donor with multiple sclerosis, enrolled in a pregnancy study.

This clone was seen just once. The chain employs TRBV10-3 and TRBJ2-1; the match to TRBD2 covers 11 bases. After removal of 11 bases from V and 4 bases from J, the junction contained 10 bases not matched to a gene. Germline loops: CDR1 ENHRY, CDR2 SYGVKD. The CDR3 length is 15 residues. The CDR3 reads CALRAGTSGYNEQFF. The CDR3 nucleotides are TGTGCCCTCCGGGCAGGGACTAGCGGATACAATGAGCAGTTCTTC.

The chain's CDR3 is CASSLVASSSYNEQFF. CDR3 DNA sequence: TGCGCCAGCAGCTTAGTGGCATCTAGCTCCTACAATGAGCAGTTCTTC. The chain joins TRBV5-1 to TRBJ2-1; the D is unclear. The germline V gene encodes CDR1 SGHRS and CDR2 YFSETQ. The CDR3 contains 16 residues. V was cut by 2 bases and J by 0 bases, with 12 bases left in between. Based on the CDR3 plus reference TRBV5-1 and TRBJ2-1, the full variable domain is KAGVTQTPRYLIKTRGQQVTLSCSPISGHRSVSWYQQTPGQGLQFLFEYFSETQRNKGNFPGRFSGRQFSNSRSEMNVSTLELGDSALYLCASSLVASSSYNEQFFGPGTRLTVL.

This chain connects TRBV19 to TRBJ1-6; 10 bases line up with TRBD1. J gave up 7 bases and V 5 bases, and 14 bases lay outside the gene matches. The CDR3 contains 18 residues. Germline CDR1 reads LNHDA; CDR2 reads SQIVND (reference sequence). The CDR3 DNA reads TGTGCCAGTAGTGCCCAGGCCGGGACAGGGGTTATCAATTCACCCCTCCACTTT. Its protein is CASSAQAGTGVINSPLHF.

The rearrangement uses TRBV19 and TRBJ1-2; no clear D. Germline V CDR1 and CDR2: LNHDA, SQIVND (reference sequence). The CDR3 is made up of 16 amino acids. The V end lost 2 bases, the J end lost 4 bases, and 17 bases lay between the germline ends. The CDR3 here is CASSIKEGRTPYGYTF. The DNA of the CDR3 is TGTGCCAGTAGTATAAAAGAGGGCCGGACCCCCTATGGCTACACCTTC. The full variable domain, completed using reference TRBV19 and TRBJ1-2, is DGGITQSPKYLFRKEGQNVTLSCEQNLNHDAMYWYRQDPGQGLRLIYYSQIVNDFQKGDIAEGYSVSREKKESFPLTVTSAQKNPTAFYLCASSIKEGRTPYGYTFGSGTRLTVV.

The rearrangement links TRBV5-1 to TRBJ1-2; perhaps TRBD1 as D (5 bases). V was pared by 0 bases and J by 0 bases, with 9 bases between. Per germline, CDR1 SGHRS and CDR2 YFSETQ. The CDR3 contains 15 residues. As DNA, the CDR3 is TGCGCCAGCAGCTTGGATGCGGGGGCTAACTATGGCTACACCTTC. Translated, it gives CASSLDAGANYGYTF.

V usage is TRBV30 and J usage is TRBJ1-1, with 11 bases aligning to TRBD1. There are 16 residues in the CDR3. The germline CDR1 and CDR2 sequences are GTSNPN and SVGIG (reference sequence). V trimming: 8 bases; J trimming: 4 bases; junction bases outside the gene matches: 15. The CDR3 here is CALSRDRGALFTEAFF. Here the CDR3 DNA reads TGTGCCCTCTCCCGGGACAGGGGGGCCTTATTCACTGAAGCTTTCTTT.

This rearrangement joins TRBV15 to TRBJ2-3; 9 bases line up with TRBD2. Germline V lookup: CDR1 LNHNV, CDR2 YYDKDF (reference sequence). Trimming took 5 bases from V and 11 from J; bases not matched to a gene: 5. The CDR3 extends over 12 amino acids. CDR3 in amino acids: CATSGSGGQQYF. CDR3 nucleotides: TGTGCCACCAGCGGAAGCGGGGGGCAGCAGTATTTT.

The chain combines TRBV28 with TRBJ1-5; 8 nucleotides agree with TRBD1. The CDR3 spans 16 residues. Looked up from germline, CDR1 is MDHEN and CDR2 is SYDVKM. The V segment lost 6 bases and the J segment 4 bases; nucleotides outside the gene matches: 11. CDR3 loop: CASRPEGRGPNQPQHF. Written as DNA, the CDR3 is TGTGCCAGCAGACCCGAGGGCAGGGGGCCAAATCAGCCCCAGCATTTT.

In this sample, this clone turned up a few times. CDR3: CASSFGQYTGELFF. DNA of the CDR3: TGTGCCAGCAGCTTCGGACAGTACACCGGGGAGCTGTTTTTT. The chain is built from TRBV11-3 and TRBJ2-2, with a possible D match to TRBD1 (6 bases). With 3 bases removed from V and 3 bases from J, the gap between germline ends came to 8 bases. This CDR3 is built from 14 residues. Per germline, CDR1 SGHNT and CDR2 YENEEA.

J is TRBJ2-1 and V is TRBV2, with 10 nucleotides matching TRBD2. Germline V gives CDR1 SNHLY, CDR2 FYNNEI. Unmatched junction bases numbered 8, after V lost 1 base and J lost 8 bases. There are 16 residues in the CDR3. The CDR3 protein is CASSEEVAGGVYEQFF. Written as DNA, the CDR3 is TGTGCCAGCAGTGAAGAGGTAGCGGGGGGTGTGTATGAGCAGTTCTTC. Filled out from reference TRBV2 and TRBJ2-1, the complete variable domain reads EPEVTQTPSHQVTQMGQEVILRCVPISNHLYFYWYRQILGQKVEFLVSFYNNEISEKSEIFDDQFSVERPDGSNFTLKIRSTKLEDSAMYFCASSEEVAGGVYEQFFGPGTRLTVL.

This chain uses TRBV7-9 with TRBJ1-3; 7 nucleotides match TRBD1. This CDR3 comprises 15 residues. The J segment lost 2 bases and the V segment lost 3 bases, leaving 4 bases of the junction unmatched. Germline CDR1 and CDR2: SEHNR and FQNEAQ (reference sequence). CDR3 sequence reads: CASSLGQIPGNTIYF. For the CDR3, the DNA is TGTGCCAGCAGCTTGGGACAGATACCTGGAAACACCATATATTTT.

The chain recombines TRBV4-2 with TRBJ2-5; maybe TRBD1 (5 bases). Looked up from germline, CDR1 is LGHNA and CDR2 is YNFKEQ. This CDR3 spans 15 amino acids. The ends were cut back, 0 bases at V and 5 bases at J, with 13 bases in the middle. The CDR3 region has the DNA TGTGCCAGCAGCCAAGAACCCAGGGTAGGCGAGACCCAGTACTTC. Translation gives CASSQEPRVGETQYF.

The chain uses TRBV19 and TRBJ1-5; tentative D call: TRBD1 (6 bases). V lost 1 base and J lost 1, with 17 bases in between. Germline lookup yields CDR1 LNHDA and CDR2 SQIVND (reference sequence). The CDR3 runs to 18 residues. CDR3 bases: TGTGCCAGTAGTATAGGGACTGACAGGATCAGGAGCAATCAGCCCCAGCATTTT. Protein sequence: CASSIGTDRIRSNQPQHF.